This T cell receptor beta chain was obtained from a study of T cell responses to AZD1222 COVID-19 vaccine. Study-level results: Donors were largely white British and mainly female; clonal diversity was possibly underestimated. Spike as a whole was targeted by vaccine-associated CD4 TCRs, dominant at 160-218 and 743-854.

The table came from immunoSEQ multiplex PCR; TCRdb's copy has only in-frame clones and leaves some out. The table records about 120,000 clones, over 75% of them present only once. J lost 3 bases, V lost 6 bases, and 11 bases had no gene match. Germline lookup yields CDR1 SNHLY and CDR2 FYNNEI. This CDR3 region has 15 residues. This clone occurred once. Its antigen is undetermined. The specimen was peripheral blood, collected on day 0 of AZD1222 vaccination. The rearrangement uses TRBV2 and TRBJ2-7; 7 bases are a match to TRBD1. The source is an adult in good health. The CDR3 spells CASSPGAGGIYEQYF. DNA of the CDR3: TGTGCCAGCAGCCCCGGGGCAGGGGGAATCTACGAGCAGTACTTC.